The T cell receptor beta chain under discussion was sequenced for a study of human T cells and chemical hapten exposure. The wider study: Patch tests applied 0.01% DPC to the upper back, read at 6 days. Notes on the study in general: Relative to control repertoires, expanded TCRs gave rise to significantly more large CDR3 similarity clusters.

CDR1 is DFQATT, CDR2 SNEGSKA, per germline (reference sequence). The CDR3 has 16 residues. Trimming left V 4 bases short and J 0 bases short, with 16 bases between. In the authors' methods: With a range of about 23,224 to 750,000, the median per sample was 95,638 TCRs. TCRdb reprocessed the RACE reads with MiXCR, giving one entry per CDR3 protein. The V and J calls follow TCRdb's processing rather than the paper's. The table has about 54,000 distinct CDR3 sequences, around 9.5% seen once. In its sample, this clonotype was seen many times. Antigen: not known. Specified time point: patch test 2, 6 weeks after DPC sensitization. The treatment: therapeutic diphenylcyclopropenone sensitization with weekly scalp DPC.

The genes are TRBV20-1 and TRBJ2-1, with D maybe TRBD1 (5 bases). The origin of this receptor is a woman in her fifties or sixties with alopecia areata. Some clones in this sample may be carry-over from other donors' samples. The sequences come from whole blood, collected in connection with sensitization to the hapten diphenylcyclopropenone (DPC). The CDR3 sequence is CSAIHRAGNSYNEQFF. CDR3 nucleotide sequence: TGCAGTGCTATTCATCGTGCAGGGAACTCCTACAATGAGCAGTTCTTC.